This T cell receptor (beta chain) stems from a study of OX40 agonist ivuxolimab in advanced cancers. The ends lost 3 bases at V and 4 bases at J; junction bases unmatched: 3. There are 15 residues in the CDR3. Germline V gene data show CDR1 as MNHEY and CDR2 as SVGAGI. The method was immunoSEQ multiplex PCR; TCRdb's version includes in-frame clones alone and lacks a portion of them. The sample records tens of thousands of clones, approximately 90% being singletons. This TCR came from an adult with an advanced solid tumor such as melanoma, head and neck, liver or kidney cancer. This specimen was CD4+ or CD8+ T cells sorted from blood, taken in a trial of the OX40 agonist ivuxolimab. The chain has TRBV6-5 and TRBJ2-2; TRBD2 aligns across 9 bases. The chain's CDR3 is CASSYRAGGTGELFF. The CDR3 DNA is TGTGCCAGCAGTTATCGAGCGGGGGGCACCGGGGAGCTGTTTTTT.